These 32 T cell receptor beta chains were all obtained from the same sample, sequenced in a study of T cell responses to AZD1222 COVID-19 vaccine. Profiling relied on immunoSEQ multiplex PCR, and the TCRdb table lists in-frame clones only, not all of them. The sample shows approximately 170,000 clones, roughly nine tenths of them seen only once. The sequenced sample was peripheral blood, obtained on day 0 of AZD1222 vaccination. These receptors came from an adult in good health.

The genes are TRBV28 and TRBJ1-1; D ambiguous. The germline V gene has CDR1 MDHEN and CDR2 SYDVKM. Trimming pared 3 bases from V and 8 bases from J, leaving 16 bases between. This CDR3 comprises 14 residues. CDR3 in amino acids: CASSFPGHTPEAFF. CDR3 DNA sequence: TGTGCCAGCAGTTTTCCCGGGCACACCCCGGAAGCTTTCTTT.

The chain combines TRBV11-2 with TRBJ2-1; D is undetermined. Germline CDR1 and CDR2: SGHAT and FQNNGV. The CDR3 is 15 residues long. With 4 bases removed from V and 4 bases from J, the gap between germline ends came to 14 bases. CDR3 in DNA: TGTGCCAGCAGCTCAGCTGCGACTCGTTACAATGAGCAGTTCTTC. Translated: CASSSAATRYNEQFF. Full variable domain (outside the CDR3, taken from reference TRBV11-2 and TRBJ2-1): EAGVAQSPRYKIIEKRQSVAFWCNPISGHATLYWYQQILGQGPKLLIQFQNNGVVDDSQLPKDRFSAERLKGVDSTLKIQPAKLEDSAVYLCASSSAATRYNEQFFGPGTRLTVL.

There are a few counts of this clone. V usage is TRBV5-4 and J usage is TRBJ1-5; weak D call: TRBD1 (6 bases). V lost 2 bases and J lost 6, with 15 bases in between. The germline V gene has CDR1 SGHNT and CDR2 YYREEE (reference sequence). This CDR3 comprises 15 residues. The CDR3 sequence is CASSLGGGSPQPQHF. The CDR3 coding sequence is TGTGCCAGCAGCTTAGGGGGGGGGTCCCCTCAGCCCCAGCATTTT.

This clone was seen at least ten times. This chain links TRBV6-1 with TRBJ2-4; 13 positions agree with TRBD2. The CDR3 sequence is 15 residues long. V trimming: 1 base; J trimming: 6 bases; junction bases outside the gene matches: 0. Germline CDR1 is MNHNS and CDR2 is SASEGT. CDR3 nucleotides: TGTGCCAGCAGTGAAGGGACTAGCGGGGGAAACATTCAGTACTTC. Protein: CASSEGTSGGNIQYF.

The genes are TRBV15 and TRBJ1-1; possibly TRBD1 for D (6 bases). CDR1 LNHNV and CDR2 YYDKDF come from the germline V gene (reference sequence). Trimming stripped 2 bases from V and 3 bases from J, with 7 bases between. This CDR3 contains 13 residues. The CDR3 sequence: CATSRKGDTEAFF. The DNA for the CDR3 is TGTGCCACCAGCAGAAAGGGGGACACTGAAGCTTTCTTT. Full variable domain (outside the CDR3, taken from reference TRBV15 and TRBJ1-1): DAMVIQNPRYQVTQFGKPVTLSCSQTLNHNVMYWYQQKSSQAPKLLFHYYDKDFNNEADTPDNFQSRRPNTSFCFLDIRSPGLGDTAMYLCATSRKGDTEAFFGQGTRLTVV.

The rearrangement joins TRBV30 to TRBJ2-2; D ambiguous. V was trimmed by 0 bases and J by 6 bases, leaving 5 bases between them. The CDR3 consists of 12 residues. Germline CDR1 and CDR2: GTSNPN and SVGIG (reference sequence). The CDR3: CAWSVQPGELFF. The CDR3 DNA follows: TGTGCCTGGAGTGTACAGCCCGGGGAGCTGTTTTTT.

The chain combines TRBV11-3 with TRBJ2-3; 9 nucleotides agree with TRBD2. This CDR3 has 16 residues. Trimming took 5 bases from V and 2 from J; bases not matched to a gene: 8. The germline V gene encodes CDR1 SGHNT and CDR2 YENEEA. This chain's CDR3 is CASSERAGGLTDTQYF. CDR3 nucleotides: TGTGCCAGCAGCGAAAGAGCGGGGGGACTCACAGATACGCAGTATTTT.

V gene TRBV4-1 combines with J gene TRBJ1-1; D not resolved. Per germline, CDR1 MGHRA and CDR2 YSYEKL. Trimming shortened V by 0 bases and J by 1 base, and 6 bases separated the two germline ends. The CDR3 spans 14 residues. CDR3 DNA sequence: TGCGCCAGCAGCCAAGAACCGAGGAACACTGAAGCTTTCTTT. Translation: CASSQEPRNTEAFF.

The gene calls are TRBV20-1 and TRBJ2-3; D gene unclear. The CDR3 consists of 11 residues. Germline CDR1 is DFQATT and CDR2 is SNEGSKA (reference sequence). The V gene lost 5 bases and the J gene lost 4 bases, with 7 bases spanning the gap. The CDR3, as DNA: TGCAGTGCTTTAGCCGCAGATACGCAGTATTTT. As protein: CSALAADTQYF.

The V and J genes are TRBV7-2 and TRBJ2-1; 12 bases align to TRBD2. Trimming cost V 5 bases and J 11 bases; bases outside gene matches: 10. The germline V gene encodes CDR1 SGHTA and CDR2 FQGNSA. The CDR3 totals 15 residues. The CDR3 nucleotides are TGTGCCAGCAGCCCGATGCCGACTAGCGGGGGTAAGCAGTTCTTC. It encodes CASSPMPTSGGKQFF.

The chain has TRBV5-1 and TRBJ2-2; 7 bases match TRBD1. The CDR3 length is 17 residues. Per germline, CDR1 SGHRS and CDR2 YFSETQ. J gave up 5 bases and V 4 bases, and 14 bases lay outside the gene matches. CDR3 coding DNA: TGCGCCAGCAGCCCCCTCCGACAGGGCTTGGGGACCGGGGAGCTGTTTTTT. Amino acid sequence: CASSPLRQGLGTGELFF.

This chain joins TRBV9 and TRBJ1-6, with D possibly matching TRBD1 (6 bases). Trimming took 2 bases from V and 7 from J, leaving 19 bases between them. Germline V gene data show CDR1 as SGDLS and CDR2 as YYNGEE. The CDR3 loop spans 17 amino acids. The DNA for the CDR3 is TGTGCCAGCAGCGTGAACCCAAGACAGGTCGCGAATTCACCCCTCCACTTT. It is translated as CASSVNPRQVANSPLHF.

The chain uses TRBV3-1 (or the pseudogene TRBV3-2) and TRBJ2-4; 9 bases are a match to TRBD1. After removal of 5 bases from V and 11 bases from J, the junction contained 7 bases not matched to a gene. The germline V gene has CDR1 LGHDT and CDR2 YNNKEL (reference sequence). This CDR3 contains 13 residues. The DNA for the CDR3 is TGTGCCAGCAGCAAAAGACAGGGGGATTTTCAGTACTTC. It translates to CASSKRQGDFQYF.

The V call is TRBV11-3, the J call TRBJ2-5; the match to TRBD2 covers 7 bases. The V gene end was trimmed by 5 bases and the J gene end by 0 bases; junction bases not matched to a gene: 6. The length of the CDR3 is 15 residues. Germline CDR1 SGHNT, CDR2 YENEEA. In nucleotides, the CDR3 is TGTGCCAGCAGCCGCGGGGGTCCCTACCAAGAGACCCAGTACTTC. Its translation: CASSRGGPYQETQYF.

This chain connects TRBV4-1 to TRBJ2-7; TRBD1 agrees at 8 bases. Losses at the gene ends were 4 bases for V and 5 bases for J; bases not matched to a gene: 10. The CDR3 has 15 amino acids. CDR1 and CDR2 (germline): MGHRA, YSYEKL. The CDR3 DNA reads as TGCGCCAGCAGCCTAATAACTGGACAGGGCCACGAGCAGTACGTC. This sequence encodes CASSLITGQGHEQYV.

The genes are TRBV10-2 and TRBJ2-7; a weak D match, TRBD2 (6 bases). CDR3 length: 13 residues. Germline CDR1 and CDR2: WSHSY and SAAADI. V lost 5 bases and J 2 bases, leaving 10 bases between the germline ends. CDR3 sequence: CASSPGLTYEQYV. CDR3 sequence (DNA): TGCGCCAGCAGTCCAGGACTAACCTACGAGCAGTACGTC.

V is TRBV28 and J is TRBJ2-3; possible D gene TRBD1, 6 bases. This CDR3 is 14 amino acids long. Per the germline V gene, CDR1 is MDHEN and CDR2 is SYDVKM. V was shortened by 6 bases and J by 4 bases, with 14 bases between the two germline ends. The CDR3 bases are TGTGCCAGCAGCCCATCCACAGGGCCAGATACGCAGTATTTT. The encoded protein is CASSPSTGPDTQYF.

The chain couples TRBV7-3 to TRBJ2-3, with 11 positions matching TRBD1. Losses at the gene ends were 5 bases for V and 7 bases for J; bases not matched to a gene: 5. Germline V CDR1 and CDR2: SGHTA, FQGTGA. The CDR3 runs to 14 residues. CDR3 sequence: CASSEGQGANTQYF. CDR3 sequence (DNA): TGTGCCAGCAGCGAAGGACAGGGGGCGAATACGCAGTATTTT.

V gene TRBV29-1 combines with J gene TRBJ2-3, with TRBD1 matching 9 bases. Germline V gene lookup returns CDR1 SQVTM and CDR2 ANQGSEA. The CDR3 is 15 residues long. V dropped 4 bases and J dropped 3; count of bases not matched to a gene: 8. CDR3 DNA sequence: TGCAGCGTTGCTCTCGGACAGGGGAAAACAGATACGCAGTATTTT. This gives the protein CSVALGQGKTDTQYF.

This chain uses TRBV19 with TRBJ2-7, with no clear D. Between the trimmed V and J ends, which lost 2 bases and 2 bases, there was a span of 7 bases. This CDR3 is built from 13 residues. Germline-derived CDR1 and CDR2 are LNHDA and SQIVND (reference sequence). The CDR3 loop is CASSISGPYEQYF. Written as DNA, the CDR3 is TGTGCCAGTAGTATAAGTGGCCCCTACGAGCAGTACTTC.

This clone showed up just once. The chain couples TRBV19 to TRBJ1-2, with 7 bases aligning to TRBD1. The CDR3 is 13 amino acids. CDR1 and CDR2 from the germline V gene are LNHDA and SQIVND (reference sequence). The V and J ends lost 3 bases and 4 bases, in that order; junction bases with no gene match: 2. The CDR3 DNA follows: TGTGCCAGTAGTATCGGGACAGTCTATGGCTACACCTTC. Protein product: CASSIGTVYGYTF.

The chain is built from TRBV27 and TRBJ2-2; TRBD2 matches 11 bases. The CDR3 totals 17 residues. Germline assignment: CDR1 MNHEY and CDR2 SMNVEV (reference sequence). V shed 2 bases and J 2 bases; nucleotides not matched to a gene: 4. CDR3 residues: CASSLVAGGHNTGELFF. CDR3 nucleotide sequence: TGTGCCAGCAGTTTAGTAGCGGGGGGGCACAACACCGGGGAGCTGTTTTTT.

The chain uses TRBV7-9 and TRBJ2-5, with 8 positions matching TRBD1. CDR1 is SEHNR, CDR2 FQNEAQ, per germline (reference sequence). The CDR3 loop spans 14 amino acids. The trim removed 3 bases at V and 4 bases at J, leaving 4 bases unmatched. The CDR3 DNA reads TGTGCCAGCAGCTTCGCCAGGGGGCTAGAGACCCAGTACTTC. This gives the protein CASSFARGLETQYF.

CDR3 in DNA: TGTGCCAGCAGCTTAGCGTCCGCGGGGCCGACAGATACGCAGTATTTT. It translates to CASSLASAGPTDTQYF. The V and J genes are TRBV7-6 and TRBJ2-3; possibly TRBD2 for D (6 bases). With 0 bases removed from V and 3 bases from J, the gap between germline ends came to 13 bases. CDR3 length equals 16 residues. Looked up from germline, CDR1 is SGHVS and CDR2 is FNYEAQ.

This clone was counted between two and nine times. The V call is TRBV4-2, the J call TRBJ1-1; TRBD1 matches at 7 bases. This CDR3 has 15 amino acids. Germline loops: CDR1 LGHNA, CDR2 YNFKEQ. Trimming at V came to 4 bases and at J to 6 bases, leaving 11 bases not matched to a gene. CDR3 in amino acids: CASSPDTGAPPEAFF. CDR3 coding DNA: TGTGCCAGCAGCCCCGATACAGGGGCCCCGCCTGAAGCTTTCTTT.

The chain is built from TRBV5-1 and TRBJ2-5; 12 bases are shared with TRBD2. This CDR3 is built from 16 residues. Germline V gene sequence: CDR1 SGHRS, CDR2 YFSETQ. J gave up 2 bases and V 4 bases, and 6 bases lay outside the gene matches. The CDR3 protein is CASSPWTSGAQETQYF. CDR3 coding DNA: TGCGCCAGCAGCCCCTGGACTAGCGGGGCGCAAGAGACCCAGTACTTC. Full variable domain (outside the CDR3, taken from reference TRBV5-1 and TRBJ2-5): KAGVTQTPRYLIKTRGQQVTLSCSPISGHRSVSWYQQTPGQGLQFLFEYFSETQRNKGNFPGRFSGRQFSNSRSEMNVSTLELGDSALYLCASSPWTSGAQETQYFGPGTRLLVL.

This chain uses TRBV7-9 with TRBJ1-4, with 10 bases fitting TRBD1. The CDR3 runs 15 residues. Germline lookup yields CDR1 SEHNR and CDR2 FQNEAQ (reference sequence). Unmatched junction bases numbered 7, after V lost 5 bases and J lost 7 bases. CDR3 sequence: CASSRGQGGSEKLFF. The CDR3 DNA reads TGTGCCAGCAGCCGCGGACAGGGGGGAAGTGAAAAACTGTTTTTT.

This clone was counted only a few times. This sequence joins TRBV3-1 (or the pseudogene TRBV3-2) and TRBJ1-1; no reliable D call. The germline gives CDR1 LGHDT, CDR2 YNNKEL (reference sequence). V was trimmed by 5 bases and J by 5 bases, leaving 12 bases between them. The CDR3 extends over 13 amino acids. The chain's CDR3 is CASSSLSGTEAFF. The DNA for the CDR3 is TGTGCCAGCAGCTCTCTTTCGGGGACTGAAGCTTTCTTT.

The gene calls are TRBV7-3 and TRBJ2-3; the D gene is possibly TRBD1 (6 bases). This CDR3 spans 15 amino acids. Trimming shortened V by 0 bases and J by 4 bases, and 11 bases separated the two germline ends. Germline V lookup: CDR1 SGHTA, CDR2 FQGTGA. In DNA, the CDR3 is TGTGCCAGCAGCTTAACAGGGGGTCTCGCAGATACGCAGTATTTT. The encoded protein is CASSLTGGLADTQYF.

The CDR3 region is CASRPYSGGAYEQYF. The CDR3 DNA is TGTGCCAGCAGACCCTATAGCGGGGGGGCCTACGAGCAGTACTTC. The genes are TRBV28 and TRBJ2-7; 11 positions match TRBD2. Looked up from germline, CDR1 is MDHEN and CDR2 is SYDVKM. V lost 6 bases and J lost 2; bases outside the gene matches: 6. CDR3 length: 15 residues.

This clone was seen once. V usage is TRBV4-3 and J usage is TRBJ2-1; perhaps TRBD1 as D (7 bases). Between the trimmed V and J ends, which lost 4 bases and 10 bases, there was a span of 17 bases. This CDR3 is built from 14 residues. From germline, CDR1 is LGHNA and CDR2 YSLEER. CDR3 DNA: TGCGCCAGCAGCCTAAGAGGAGGGGGCCAGGAGCAGTTCTTC. Translation gives CASSLRGGGQEQFF.

This clone was seen just once. This chain connects TRBV24-1 to TRBJ2-7; 7 bases agree with TRBD1. Losses at the gene ends were 6 bases for V and 6 bases for J; bases not matched to a gene: 4. CDR1 and CDR2 from the germline V gene are KGHDR and SFDVKD. The CDR3 loop spans 12 amino acids. Written as DNA, the CDR3 is TGTGCCACCAGTCCTCCAGGGGGCGAGCAGTACTTC. It specifies CATSPPGGEQYF.